Sequencing of this T cell receptor (beta chain) was carried out in a study of blood T cell repertoires in COVID-19 (dated by TCRdb to 2020 to 2021). About the full investigation: Collaborator samples came from the United States, Italy and Spain and covered acute and convalescent phases of COVID-19. The material from the prospective study consisted of cDNA or gDNA derived from T cells, B-cell-depleted T cells, or PBMCs. The samples were drawn from two sources: the first 160 participants of the ongoing ImmuneRACE study, and 1,254 subjects contributed by 6 global collaborators. The sample metadata nearly always contained a de-identified subject ID, COVID-19 status, age in years and sex. The repertoires were released in a freely available public database intended as a resource for research on the immune response to SARS-CoV-2. Deeply sampled blood TCRbeta repertoires from subjects exposed to, actively infected with, or recovered from COVID-19 were included in the dataset. Where available, HLA class I and class II types were taken from metadata supplied by the sample provider and were not determined by assay-based typing.

TCRbeta CDR3 regions were amplified from genomic DNA by means of the immunoSEQ Assay, a bias-controlled multiplex PCR. The authors processed their data as follows. Nucleated cell counts per sample were estimated from amplification of reference gene primers within the assay. Sequence reads were collapsed and filtered to measure the absolute abundance of every unique TCRbeta CDR3 rearrangement. For each sample, productive Simpson clonality was calculated as the square root of Simpson's diversity index over productive rearrangements. TCRdb took over this immuneACCESS table, retaining in-frame rearrangements with V and J assigned. Such tables are incomplete; in checked studies, under half of the missing clones stem from an unresolved V gene, and the remainder is unexplained. The D gene and trimming were derived from the DNA, and the V and J assignments and clone size from that table. The sample table shows tens of thousands of clones, and around 90% are seen once. About 14% of the sample goes to the ten largest clones.

As concerns this clone: This receptor's antigen is unknown. Per-base quality was not reported, and no clone a single base away is much larger than it.

The junction carries 6 bases between V and J, which are trimmed by 0 bases and 0 bases respectively. Spanning cysteine to phenylalanine, the CDR3 consists of 14 amino acids. The read is trimmed to its CDR3 DNA, 42 bases read in frame from base 1. CDR1 and CDR2 are read off the germline V gene as SGHRS and YFSETQ. On the study overall, not on this receptor specifically: How much clinical and demographic metadata was included differed by source and by participant, and the metadata was provided uncurated.

Each collaborating institution followed its own protocols to collect whole blood in K2EDTA tubes. Collaborator samples were shipped for TCRbeta analysis as frozen whole blood, isolated PBMCs, or DNA extracted from either sample type. What was sequenced was peripheral blood. This TCR was recovered from a human donor in a cohort sampled during active COVID-19. The donor label of this sample is uncertain. The chain uses TRBV5-1 and TRBJ2-5, with the D gene uncertain. The CDR3 in this case is CASSLGQYQETQYF. The nucleotide sequence reads as follows: TGCGCCAGCAGCTTGGGTCAGTACCAAGAGACCCAGTACTTC.